The 5 T cell receptor beta chains in this list originate from one sample, sequenced in a study of vaccination and CD4 T cells after COVID-19. One entry per CDR3 protein, called by TCRdb with MiXCR from the PCR reads. The repertoire holds approximately 40,000 distinct CDR3 sequences, with more than 35% as singletons. This sample's time point: late sampling 161 to 241 days after vaccination in three convalescent patients. The material was CD4+ T cells from blood, obtained about 7 months after SARS-CoV-2 vaccination. The receptors shown here come from a human donor who had recovered from COVID-19.

The CDR3 sequence: CASSLSGDNNYGYTF. In DNA form, the CDR3 reads TGTGCCAGCAGTTTATCCGGGGACAATAACTATGGCTACACCTTC. The chain links TRBV28 to TRBJ1-2; D is perhaps TRBD1 (6 bases). CDR3 length: 15 amino acids. CDR1 is MDHEN and CDR2 is SYDVKM in the germline V gene. V dropped 1 base and J dropped 1 base, with 10 bases sitting between them.

The V and J genes are TRBV19 and TRBJ2-1; D possibly matches TRBD1 or TRBD2 (6 bases each). CDR1 and CDR2 (germline): LNHDA, SQIVND (reference sequence). The CDR3 covers 16 residues. Trimming removed 6 bases at V and 6 bases at J, with 21 bases between. The DNA of the CDR3 is TGTGCCAGTAGGGGAGGCTTAGGGGGAGCGGGCAATGAGCAGTTCTTC. Its protein product is CASRGGLGGAGNEQFF.

Only a few counts were recorded for this clonotype. The chain uses TRBV27 and TRBJ2-1, with D unclear. Trimming pared 4 bases from V and 7 bases from J, leaving 8 bases between. CDR1 is MNHEY and CDR2 is SMNVEV in the germline V gene (reference sequence). There are 12 residues in the CDR3. CDR3 region: CASSSNGNEQFF. The DNA for the CDR3 is TGTGCCAGCAGTTCGAACGGTAATGAGCAGTTCTTC.

This clonotype showed up just a few times. This chain joins TRBV6-7 and TRBJ2-7; D not resolved. TRBV6-7 is marked as an open reading frame, function uncertain. CDR3 length: 14 residues. The V end was cut by 0 bases, the J end by 7 bases, with 13 bases between. In DNA form, the CDR3 reads TGTGCCAGCAGTTACTCCTCCTTTAAACTAGAGCAGTACTTC. Amino acid sequence: CASSYSSFKLEQYF.

The rearrangement joins TRBV20-1 to TRBJ2-7; 11 positions match TRBD2. Germline V gives CDR1 DFQATT, CDR2 SNEGSKA (reference sequence). CDR3 length: 16 amino acids. Unmatched junction bases numbered 13, after V lost 3 bases and J lost 6 bases. DNA for the CDR3: TGCAGTGCTAGGAACCCACAGGGACTAGCGGAAATCGAGCAGTACTTC. Encoded protein: CSARNPQGLAEIEQYF.